The 8 T cell receptor beta chains reported below all come from one sample, sequenced in a study of liver allograft versus peripheral blood T cells. Whole-study context: Peripheral blood of the recipients supplied T cell receptor repertoires that were compared with those in transplanted livers.

TCRdb passed the reads through MiXCR, listing each CDR3 protein once. The repertoire holds roughly 8,300 distinct CDR3 sequences, with 15% as singletons. These receptors originate from a human patient who had a liver transplant. T cells may partly derive from the graft donor.

The sample holds many counts of this clonotype. V and J are TRBV18 and TRBJ2-7; weak D call: TRBD1 (5 bases). Germline values: CDR1 KGHSH, CDR2 LQKENI. Trimming stripped 3 bases from V and 2 bases from J, with 11 bases between. The CDR3 extends over 14 amino acids. The CDR3 DNA reads as TGTGCCAGCTCACCCCAAGGGGCTACCTACGAGCAGTACTTC. Amino acid sequence: CASSPQGATYEQYF.

This clonotype is medium-sized by share. V gene TRBV29-1 combines with J gene TRBJ2-1; 9 bases map to TRBD1. The CDR3 loop spans 14 amino acids. Losses at the gene ends were 8 bases for V and 2 bases for J; bases not matched to a gene: 7. Germline CDR1 reads SQVTM; CDR2 reads ANQGSEA. The CDR3 is CSPGTGIPYNEQFF. CDR3 coding DNA: TGCAGCCCTGGGACAGGGATCCCCTACAATGAGCAGTTCTTC.

About this clonotype: A single base separates this from a much larger clone, so it may be a read error. The chain uses TRBV9 and TRBJ1-5; 9 nucleotides align to TRBD1. Germline assignment: CDR1 SGDLS and CDR2 YYNGEE. The CDR3 totals 15 residues. CDR3 amino acids: CTSSVGDREGQPQHF. The CDR3 DNA is TGTACCAGCAGCGTAGGGGACAGGGAGGGTCAGCCCCAGCATTTT.

V gene TRBV10-2 combines with J gene TRBJ2-1, with D maybe TRBD2 (6 bases). CDR3 length equals 13 residues. Germline lookup yields CDR1 WSHSY and CDR2 SAAADI. The V end lost 8 bases, the J end lost 6 bases, and 14 bases lay between the germline ends. This CDR3 is CASSTDGGNEQFF. The CDR3 DNA reads TGCGCCAGCTCTACAGACGGGGGCAATGAGCAGTTCTTC.

The rearrangement links TRBV9 to TRBJ2-3, with 14 bases fitting TRBD2. The CDR3 spans 19 residues. Germline V gives CDR1 SGDLS, CDR2 YYNGEE. Germline trimming cut 4 bases from V and 2 bases from J; bases unmatched to any gene: 12. The CDR3 reads CASSQIPGTSGRFTDTQYF. In DNA, the CDR3 is TGTGCCAGCAGCCAAATCCCCGGGACTAGCGGGAGATTCACAGATACGCAGTATTTT. Full variable domain (rest looked up from reference TRBV9 and TRBJ2-3): DSGVTQTPKHLITATGQRVTLRCSPRSGDLSVYWYQQSLDQGLQFLIQYYNGEERAKGNILERFSAQQFPDLHSELNLSSLELGDSALYFCASSQIPGTSGRFTDTQYFGPGTRLTVL.

This clonotype was seen a few times. The chain combines TRBV30 with TRBJ2-1; no clear D gene. CDR1 and CDR2 (germline): GTSNPN, SVGIG (reference sequence). This CDR3 region has 18 residues. The ends were cut back, 2 bases at V and 0 bases at J, with 20 bases in the middle. The CDR3 sequence: CAWSLNRRRGSSYNEQFF. The CDR3 DNA reads as TGTGCCTGGAGTCTGAACCGCCGACGCGGCAGCTCCTACAATGAGCAGTTCTTC.

The gene calls are TRBV28 and TRBJ1-4; 8 bases are a match to TRBD1. The CDR3 runs 17 residues. V lost 2 bases and J lost 0; bases outside the gene matches: 5. CDR1 is MDHEN and CDR2 is SYDVKM in the germline V gene. DNA for the CDR3: TGTGCCAGCAGTTTACCCAGGGGGCGTACAACTAATGAAAAACTGTTTTTT. This encodes CASSLPRGRTTNEKLFF.

Many counts were recorded for this clonotype. This chain links TRBV7-2 with TRBJ2-5; TRBD2 aligns across 15 bases. Germline assignment: CDR1 SGHTA and CDR2 FQGNSA. The junction had 3 bases not matched to a gene; V was cut back by 3 bases and J by 4 bases. The CDR3 contains 16 residues. CDR3 in amino acids: CASSLGLAGGRETQYF. For the CDR3, the DNA is TGTGCCAGCAGCTTGGGACTAGCGGGGGGAAGAGAGACCCAGTACTTC.